The 30 T cell receptor beta chains below all came from one sample that was sequenced in a study of blood T cell repertoires in COVID-19. Assay used: immunoSEQ multiplex PCR; TCRdb lists only in-frame clones, some missing. The data show about 390,000 clones, approximately 89% seen once. Material for sequencing was peripheral blood. The receptors come from a woman aged 60-70 years with COVID-19, enrolled during active disease.

In regard to this clone: Germline is not matched at one junction end, which may reflect a read error. V usage is TRBV7-7 and J usage is TRBJ2-2; D is undetermined. This CDR3 region has 14 residues. Germline-derived CDR1 and CDR2 are SSHAT and FNYEAQ (reference sequence). The CDR3 DNA is TGTGCTAGCAGCCGGGTTCCGAACACCGGGGAGCTGTTTTTT. It is translated as CASSRVPNTGELFF.

The chain links TRBV6-5 to TRBJ2-1; 11 nucleotides match TRBD2. The CDR3 is made up of 16 amino acids. Germline V CDR1 and CDR2: MNHEY, SVGAGI. J gave up 0 bases and V 4 bases, and 2 bases lay outside the gene matches. The DNA for the CDR3 is TGTGCCAGCAGTTCCGGACTAGCGGGCTCCTACAATGAGCAGTTCTTC. This sequence encodes CASSSGLAGSYNEQFF.

The chain combines TRBV28 with TRBJ1-4; 7 nucleotides agree with TRBD1. Germline trimming cut 2 bases from V and 5 bases from J; bases unmatched to any gene: 5. CDR1 is MDHEN and CDR2 is SYDVKM in the germline V gene. The CDR3 covers 15 residues. CDR3 region: CASSLRGTANEKLFF. The CDR3 nucleotides read TGTGCCAGCAGTTTACGCGGGACAGCAAATGAAAAACTGTTTTTT.

This chain joins TRBV30 and TRBJ1-4, with 8 bases fitting TRBD1. Losses at the gene ends were 3 bases for V and 0 bases for J; bases not matched to a gene: 6. CDR1 and CDR2 from the germline V gene are GTSNPN and SVGIG (reference sequence). This CDR3 is 16 amino acids long. In DNA, the CDR3 is TGTGCCTGGAGGGGACAGGCTACCGCAACTAATGAAAAACTGTTTTTT. Its translation is CAWRGQATATNEKLFF. Filled out from reference TRBV30 and TRBJ1-4, the complete variable domain reads SQTIHQWPATLVQPVGSPLSLECTVEGTSNPNLYWYRQAAGRGLQLLFYSVGIGQISSEVPQNLSASRPQDRQFILSSKKLLLSDSGFYLCAWRGQATATNEKLFFGSGTQLSVL.

Only a few counts were recorded for this clone. The chain couples TRBV18 to TRBJ2-1; TRBD1 aligns across 10 bases. Trimming at V came to 4 bases and at J to 5 bases, leaving 2 bases not matched to a gene. Per the germline V gene, CDR1 is KGHSH and CDR2 is LQKENI. The CDR3 totals 14 residues. CDR3 sequence (DNA): TGTGCCAGCTCACGACAGGGGGCGAACAATGAGCAGTTCTTC. Residues: CASSRQGANNEQFF. Based on the CDR3 plus reference TRBV18 and TRBJ2-1, the full variable domain is NAGVMQNPRHLVRRRGQEARLRCSPMKGHSHVYWYRQLPEEGLKFMVYLQKENIIDESGMPKERFSAEFPKEGPSILRIQQVVRGDSAAYFCASSRQGANNEQFFGPGTRLTVL.

The gene calls are TRBV11-3 and TRBJ2-2; D not certain. The V gene's germline CDR1 is SGHNT and CDR2 YENEEA. The V and J ends lost 5 bases and 1 base respectively, with 17 bases between them. The CDR3 runs 17 residues. The CDR3 bases are TGTGCCAGCAGCCCCAAGGCGGTCTCCTGGAACACCGGGGAGCTGTTTTTT. Translated: CASSPKAVSWNTGELFF.

The J gene is TRBJ1-4, the V gene TRBV7-9, with TRBD1 identical over 8 bases. The CDR3 totals 15 residues. The V and J ends lost 5 bases and 4 bases, in that order; junction bases with no gene match: 6. CDR1 SEHNR and CDR2 FQNEAQ come from the germline V gene (reference sequence). As DNA, the CDR3 is TGTGCCAGCAGCCCGCGGACAGGGCTTAATGAAAAACTGTTTTTT. It encodes CASSPRTGLNEKLFF.

V is TRBV5-1 and J is TRBJ2-1, with 9 bases fitting TRBD1. Trimming at V came to 1 base and at J to 10 bases, leaving 12 bases not matched to a gene. This CDR3 contains 16 residues. Per germline, CDR1 SGHRS and CDR2 YFSETQ. As DNA, the CDR3 is TGCGCCAGCAGCTTGAGCCCGACAGGGGGGGTGGAGGAGCAGTTCTTC. Its protein product is CASSLSPTGGVEEQFF.

This chain connects TRBV4-1 to TRBJ1-2; D gene uncertain. Germline CDR1 and CDR2: MGHRA and YSYEKL. There are 13 residues in the CDR3. Between the trimmed V and J ends, which lost 1 base and 8 bases, there was a span of 11 bases. Written as DNA, the CDR3 is TGCGCCAGCAGCCAAGGAACAGCCTGGGGCTACACCTTC. This encodes CASSQGTAWGYTF.

The chain recombines TRBV28 with TRBJ1-4; no reliable D call. This CDR3 comprises 13 residues. Germline values: CDR1 MDHEN, CDR2 SYDVKM. Trimming shortened V by 6 bases and J by 2 bases, and 7 bases separated the two germline ends. The CDR3 loop is CASRSGTNEKLFF. In DNA form, the CDR3 reads TGTGCCAGCAGGTCCGGGACTAATGAAAAACTGTTTTTT.

Details on this clone: Other DNA sequences within the sample encode an identical CDR3. The genes are TRBV5-1 and TRBJ1-5; D remains ambiguous. The germline V gene encodes CDR1 SGHRS and CDR2 YFSETQ. This CDR3 spans 15 amino acids. V was trimmed by 0 bases and J by 1 base, leaving 8 bases between them. The CDR3 is CASSLAGVSNQPQHF. As DNA, the CDR3 is TGCGCCAGCAGCTTGGCCGGGGTAAGCAATCAGCCCCAGCATTTT.

The rearrangement links TRBV5-1 to TRBJ1-6; possibly TRBD1 for D (6 bases). Germline lookup yields CDR1 SGHRS and CDR2 YFSETQ. V was clipped by 1 base and J by 7 bases, with 9 bases between them. The CDR3 contains 14 residues. CDR3 nucleotides: TGCGCCAGCAGCTTGCCAGGGGTAAATTCACCCCTCCACTTT. Translated: CASSLPGVNSPLHF.

This clone was picked up one time. The J gene is TRBJ1-2, the V gene TRBV24-1, with D hard to call. In germline, CDR1 is KGHDR, CDR2 SFDVKD. The V and J ends lost 2 bases and 2 bases respectively, with 20 bases between them. This CDR3 spans 18 amino acids. The CDR3 coding sequence is TGTGCCACCAGTGATTCCGGGGAGCGGGGAGGAAGAAACTATGGCTACACCTTC. This gives the protein CATSDSGERGGRNYGYTF.

V and J are TRBV3-1 (or the pseudogene TRBV3-2) and TRBJ1-6; the D gene is possibly TRBD1 (5 bases). The germline CDR1 and CDR2 sequences are LGHDT and YNNKEL (reference sequence). V lost 0 bases and J 7 bases, leaving 16 bases between the germline ends. The CDR3 extends over 17 amino acids. This CDR3 is CASSQDPRGGRNSPLHF. The CDR3, as DNA: TGTGCCAGCAGCCAAGATCCTCGGGGGGGGAGGAATTCACCCCTCCACTTT.

The chain carries TRBV7-9 and TRBJ1-2, with a tentative D call TRBD1 (5 bases). Germline loops: CDR1 SEHNR, CDR2 FQNEAQ (reference sequence). The CDR3 is 14 residues long. V was clipped by 5 bases and J by 5 bases, with 15 bases between them. CDR3 amino acids: CASSPPGAPYGYTF. The CDR3 bases are TGTGCCAGCAGCCCTCCTGGGGCGCCTTATGGCTACACCTTC.

This clone has just a few counts. This chain joins TRBV4-2 and TRBJ2-7, with D perhaps TRBD2 (6 bases). Germline V gives CDR1 LGHNA, CDR2 YNFKEQ. Trimming took off 4 bases at V and 3 bases at J, with 16 bases between the two ends. The length of the CDR3 is 15 residues. The CDR3 loop is CASSRNAVAVYEQYF. CDR3 DNA sequence: TGTGCCAGCAGCCGGAACGCGGTAGCGGTCTACGAGCAGTACTTC.

The CDR3 loop reads CASSPSGGKQETQYF. In nucleotides, the CDR3 is TGTGCCAGTAGTCCTAGCGGGGGGAAACAAGAGACCCAGTACTTC. The V and J genes are TRBV19 and TRBJ2-5, with 11 bases aligning to TRBD2. The germline V gene encodes CDR1 LNHDA and CDR2 SQIVND (reference sequence). The length of the CDR3 is 15 residues. V shed 5 bases, J shed 2 bases, and the junction held 4 bases outside the gene matches.

V gene TRBV18 combines with J gene TRBJ1-2, with D hard to call. The CDR3 has 15 amino acids. The V gene's germline CDR1 is KGHSH and CDR2 LQKENI. The V gene lost 6 bases and the J gene lost 0 bases, with 14 bases spanning the gap. CDR3 sequence reads: CASSPMDGANYGYTF. Here the CDR3 DNA reads TGTGCCAGCTCTCCTATGGACGGGGCTAACTATGGCTACACCTTC.

The rearrangement links TRBV9 to TRBJ1-3; 8 nucleotides agree with TRBD1. CDR3 length equals 18 residues. Losses at the gene ends were 0 bases for V and 0 bases for J; bases not matched to a gene: 8. Germline V lookup: CDR1 SGDLS, CDR2 YYNGEE. The DNA for the CDR3 is TGTGCCAGCAGCGTAGTCCCGGGACAGGAGAGCTCTGGAAACACCATATATTTT. Protein: CASSVVPGQESSGNTIYF.

J is TRBJ2-2 and V is TRBV3-1 (or the pseudogene TRBV3-2); D unclear. CDR1 LGHDT and CDR2 YNNKEL come from the germline V gene (reference sequence). This CDR3 spans 15 amino acids. Trimming stripped 5 bases from V and 6 bases from J, with 16 bases between. CDR3 sequence: CASSSRHYNPGELFF. CDR3 DNA: TGTGCCAGCAGCTCCCGACATTATAACCCCGGGGAGCTGTTTTTT.

Notes on this clone: The germline gene is not matched at one end of the junction; a read error may be the cause. In DNA form, the CDR3 reads TGCGCCAGCAGTCAAGGAGTAATCACAGATACGCAGTATTTT. It encodes CASSQGVITDTQYF. The genes are TRBV4-1 and TRBJ2-3; D unresolved. The CDR3 is 14 residues long. Germline CDR1 MGHRA, CDR2 YSYEKL.

The V and J genes are TRBV18 and TRBJ2-5, with TRBD1 matching 7 bases. With 2 bases clipped from V and 2 bases from J, the junction kept 5 bases outside the gene matches. The germline V gene has CDR1 KGHSH and CDR2 LQKENI. The CDR3 loop spans 15 amino acids. The CDR3 DNA is TGTGCCAGCTCACCATCCCCGGACAGGCAAGAGACCCAGTACTTC. Its protein product is CASSPSPDRQETQYF.

V usage is TRBV2 and J usage is TRBJ1-5; D uncertain. Trimming took off 2 bases at V and 2 bases at J, with 10 bases between the two ends. Per the germline V gene, CDR1 is SNHLY and CDR2 is FYNNEI. The CDR3 is 15 amino acids. The CDR3 is CASSERGSGNQPQHF. The CDR3 bases are TGTGCCAGCAGTGAACGGGGATCCGGCAATCAGCCCCAGCATTTT.

The genes are TRBV19 and TRBJ1-3, with D possibly matching TRBD1 (5 bases). V was trimmed by 8 bases and J by 6 bases, leaving 20 bases between them. The CDR3 covers 15 residues. Germline values: CDR1 LNHDA, CDR2 SQIVND (reference sequence). The CDR3 DNA is TGTGCCAGTCGCGACGGCGGTGGACACCTAAACACCATATATTTT. Its translation is CASRDGGGHLNTIYF.

This chain uses TRBV5-1 with TRBJ2-2; 9 bases line up with TRBD1. Germline V lookup: CDR1 SGHRS, CDR2 YFSETQ. The CDR3 is made up of 15 amino acids. Unmatched junction bases numbered 7, after V lost 7 bases and J lost 3 bases. The CDR3 sequence: CASGGQGTYTGELFF. In nucleotides, the CDR3 is TGCGCCAGCGGTGGACAGGGGACCTACACCGGGGAGCTGTTTTTT.

The V gene is TRBV2, the J gene TRBJ2-7, with D perhaps matching TRBD1 (6 bases). Germline V lookup: CDR1 SNHLY, CDR2 FYNNEI. The V end lost 4 bases, the J end lost 3 bases, and 16 bases lay between the germline ends. CDR3 size: 15 residues. The CDR3 DNA reads TGTGCCAGCAGTGGGTCACAGGGCGGTATCTACGAGCAGTACTTC. Translation: CASSGSQGGIYEQYF.

The V gene is TRBV10-2, the J gene TRBJ1-5; D is unresolved. Germline values: CDR1 WSHSY, CDR2 SAAADI. The V end was cut by 0 bases, the J end by 7 bases, with 7 bases between. The CDR3 has 13 residues. Written as DNA, the CDR3 is TGCGCCAGCAGTGAGTCGGAGTGGCAGCCCCAGCATTTT. Amino acid sequence: CASSESEWQPQHF.

The J gene is TRBJ2-3, the V gene TRBV4-2; no firm D call. The CDR3 consists of 14 residues. Germline V gives CDR1 LGHNA, CDR2 YNFKEQ. V lost 0 bases, J lost 6 bases, and 10 bases lay in between. The DNA of the CDR3 is TGTGCCAGCAGCCAAGAAGTAAGCAGGGATACGCAGTATTTT. This codes for CASSQEVSRDTQYF.

V and J are TRBV5-1 and TRBJ2-7; a weak D match, TRBD2 (7 bases). The length of the CDR3 is 15 residues. The germline V and J ends were trimmed by 4 bases and 4 bases, with 18 bases remaining between them. Germline V gene lookup returns CDR1 SGHRS and CDR2 YFSETQ. The CDR3 is CASSGRGGPNYEQYF. The CDR3 bases are TGCGCCAGCAGCGGGAGGGGGGGACCCAATTACGAGCAGTACTTC.

V usage is TRBV3-1 (or the pseudogene TRBV3-2) and J usage is TRBJ2-2; 8 bases agree with TRBD1. With 2 bases clipped from V and 7 bases from J, the junction kept 6 bases outside the gene matches. CDR3 length equals 15 residues. Germline V lookup: CDR1 LGHDT, CDR2 YNNKEL (reference sequence). CDR3 in DNA: TGTGCCAGCAGCCAATTCCAGGGGGCTGTCGGGGAGCTGTTTTTT. Its translation is CASSQFQGAVGELFF.